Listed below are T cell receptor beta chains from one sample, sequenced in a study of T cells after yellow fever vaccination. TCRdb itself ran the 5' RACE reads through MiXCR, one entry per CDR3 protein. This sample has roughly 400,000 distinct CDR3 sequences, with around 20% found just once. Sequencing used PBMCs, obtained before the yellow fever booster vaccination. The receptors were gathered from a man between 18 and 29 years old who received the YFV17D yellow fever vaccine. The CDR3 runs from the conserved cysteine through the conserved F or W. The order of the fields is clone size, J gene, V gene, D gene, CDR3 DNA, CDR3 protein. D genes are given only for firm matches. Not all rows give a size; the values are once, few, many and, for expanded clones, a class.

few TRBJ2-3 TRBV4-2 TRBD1 TGTGCCAGCAGCCAACTGGGACAGTCTAGCACAGATACGCAGTATTTT CASSQLGQSSTDTQYF
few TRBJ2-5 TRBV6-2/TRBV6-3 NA TGTGCCAGCAGTTTCCCCATTGACGGGGGCTGGGAGACCCAGTACTTC CASSFPIDGGWETQYF
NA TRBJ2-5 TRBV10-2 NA TGCGCCAGCATGGAGGGGTCGGAGACCCAGTACTTC CASMEGSETQYF
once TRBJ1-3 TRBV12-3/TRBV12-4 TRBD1 TGTGCCACCTCAACGACAGGGGGAAGAAACACCATATATTTT CATSTTGGRNTIYF
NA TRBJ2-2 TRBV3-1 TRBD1 TGTGCCAGCCATACCGGGACAGGGTACACCGGGGAGCTGTTTTTT CASHTGTGYTGELFF
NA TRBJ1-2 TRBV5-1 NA TGCGCCAGCAGTTGGGGAGGGGACAACTATGGCTACACCTTC CASSWGGDNYGYTF
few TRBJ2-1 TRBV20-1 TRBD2 TGCAGTGCTAGAGATCTCGGCGGGGGGGCCAACAATGAGCAGTTCTTC CSARDLGGGANNEQFF
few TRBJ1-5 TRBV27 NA TGTGCCAGCAGTTTAGACGGGATTAGGAGTCAGCCCCAGCATTTT CASSLDGIRSQPQHF
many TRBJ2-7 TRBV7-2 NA TGTGCCAGCAGCCTTACAGGGAGCTCCTACGAGCAGTACTTC CASSLTGSSYEQYF
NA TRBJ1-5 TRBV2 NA TGTGCCAGCAGTGATGGCGGTCGCAATCAGCCCCAGCATTTT CASSDGGRNQPQHF
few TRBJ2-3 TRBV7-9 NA TGTGCCAGCAGCTTAGATCTTGGAGCAGATACGCAGTATTTT CASSLDLGADTQYF
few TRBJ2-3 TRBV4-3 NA TGCGCCAGCAGCCAAGATTACAGGGGAGGGGATACGCAGTATTTT CASSQDYRGGDTQYF
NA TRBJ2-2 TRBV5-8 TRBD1 TGTGCCAGCAACCCGACAGGGAGCACCGGGGAGCTGTTTTTT CASNPTGSTGELFF
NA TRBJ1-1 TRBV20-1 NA TGCAGTGTTGCCCCTTCGAGTCGTCCTGAAGCTTTCTTT CSVAPSSRPEAFF
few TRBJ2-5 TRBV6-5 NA TGTGCCAGCAGGTTCAGGACGCGAGACCGGGAGACCCAGTACTTC CASRFRTRDRETQYF
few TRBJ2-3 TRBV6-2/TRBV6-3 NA TGTGCCAGCAGTTACACCAGGACAGATACGCAGTATTTT CASSYTRTDTQYF
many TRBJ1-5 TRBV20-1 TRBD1 TGCAGTGCTATGGGACAGGGGAATCAGCCCCAGCATTTT CSAMGQGNQPQHF
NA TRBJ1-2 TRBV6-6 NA TGTGCCAGCAGTTACTCGCGGGGGCACTATGGCTACACCTTC CASSYSRGHYGYTF
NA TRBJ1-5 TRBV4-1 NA TGCGCCAGCAGCCAAGATTCGTTCGGCAATCAGCCCCAGCATTTT CASSQDSFGNQPQHF